This T cell receptor (beta chain) came from a study of blood T cell repertoires in COVID-19. Across the whole study: Material from acute and convalescent COVID-19 was sourced from the United States, Italy and Spain. PBMCs, B-cell-depleted T cells, or T cells were the source of the cDNA or gDNA that made up the material.

V lost 3 bases and J lost 4; bases outside the gene matches: 11. The CDR3 runs to 16 residues. Germline V CDR1 and CDR2: MNHEY, SMNVEV (reference sequence). How the authors handled the data: From reference gene primer amplification, estimates of nucleated cell counts were derived. Libraries were prepared by immunoSEQ multiplex PCR; TCRdb keeps only in-frame clonotypes and omits some of them. From that table come the V and J calls and clone size; the DNA was used to work out D and trimming. The sample records about 380,000 clones, around 90% being singletons. Sequencing used peripheral blood. The chain links TRBV27 to TRBJ1-2, with 7 bases identical to TRBD1. This clonotype originated in a man aged 40-49 years with acute or convalescent COVID-19. In DNA form, the CDR3 reads TGTGCCAGCAGTTTGAGGGACAGTGGGTTAGGCTATGGCTACACCTTC. Translating it yields CASSLRDSGLGYGYTF.